This T cell receptor (beta chain) was identified in a study of blood T cell repertoires in COVID-19. At the level of the study: The study drew acute and convalescent COVID-19 samples from the United States, Italy and Spain.

How the authors handled the data: From reference gene primer amplification, estimates of nucleated cell counts were derived. Method: immunoSEQ multiplex PCR; TCRdb's copy keeps in-frame clones and lacks some. V and J calls and clone size are as listed in that table; D and trimming were resolved from the DNA. The sample has approximately 97,000 clones, about 88% seen once. The CDR3 is 16 amino acids. CDR1 is SEHNR, CDR2 FQNEAQ, per germline (reference sequence). Trimming took 5 bases from V and 7 from J; bases not matched to a gene: 9. The sequenced material came from peripheral blood. The sequence was obtained from a man in his fifties or sixties with active or convalescent COVID-19. The chain recombines TRBV7-9 with TRBJ1-6; 9 nucleotides align to TRBD1. The chain's CDR3 is CASSEWAGTGNSPLHF. The CDR3 DNA follows: TGTGCCAGCAGCGAGTGGGCTGGGACAGGGAATTCACCCCTCCACTTT.